These 19 T cell receptor beta chains were sequenced from one sample in a study of blood T cell repertoires in COVID-19. Sequencing was performed with immunoSEQ multiplex PCR; in TCRdb, only in-frame clones are kept and a portion is missing. The sample yields 300,000 to 500,000 clones, roughly 90% seen once. Sequencing was performed on PBMCs or T cells enriched from blood (not recorded which). The receptors shown here come from a woman aged 30 to 39 with acute COVID-19.

J is TRBJ1-6 and V is TRBV21-1; the table's D call, TRBD1, was not checked against the DNA. TRBV21-1 is noted as a pseudogene. This CDR3 contains 18 residues. CDR3 bases: TGTGCCAGCAGCAAAAAGGATGAGACAGGGGCACATAATTCACCCCTCCACTTT. This codes for CASSKKDETGAHNSPLHF.

The chain combines TRBV4-1 with TRBJ1-3, with TRBD1 matching 8 bases. The germline V gene has CDR1 MGHRA and CDR2 YSYEKL. CDR3 length equals 18 residues. V lost 0 bases, J lost 1 base, and 8 bases stayed unmatched. The chain's CDR3 is CASSQEVLDRGSGNTIYF. CDR3 nucleotide sequence: TGCGCCAGCAGCCAAGAAGTACTTGACAGGGGATCTGGAAACACCATATATTTT.

The chain carries TRBV7-9 and TRBJ2-7, with TRBD1 as a possible D gene (5 bases). CDR1 SEHNR and CDR2 FQNEAQ come from the germline V gene (reference sequence). V was cut by 5 bases and J by 3 bases, with 14 bases left in between. This CDR3 region has 14 residues. CDR3 coding DNA: TGTGCCAGCAGCCCCGCAGGGATCGTCTACGAGCAGTACTTC. Amino acids: CASSPAGIVYEQYF.

The rearrangement joins TRBV4-3 to TRBJ2-5; tentative D call: TRBD1 (5 bases). There are 16 residues in the CDR3. In germline, CDR1 is LGHNA, CDR2 YSLEER. The V end lost 1 base, the J end lost 2 bases, and 14 bases lay between the germline ends. CDR3 nucleotides: TGCGCCAGCAGCCAAGGGGCTTGGGGCCTGCAAGAGACCCAGTACTTC. Translation gives CASSQGAWGLQETQYF.

This sequence joins TRBV12-3 or TRBV12-4 and TRBJ1-1, with TRBD1 matching over 9 bases. Germline trimming cut 6 bases from V and 6 bases from J; bases unmatched to any gene: 5. This CDR3 region has 13 residues. The CDR3 DNA is TGTGCCAGCAGCAGGGACAGGGCCGCTGAAGCTTTCTTT. Translating gives CASSRDRAAEAFF.

This clone came up a few times. The chain carries TRBV9 and TRBJ2-1; 7 nucleotides agree with TRBD2. There are 16 residues in the CDR3. Germline loops: CDR1 SGDLS, CDR2 YYNGEE. J was trimmed by 3 bases and V by 4 bases; bases with no gene match: 10. As DNA, the CDR3 is TGTGCCAGCAGCCCCACCGGGCGGGGGTACTACAATGAGCAGTTCTTC. It encodes CASSPTGRGYYNEQFF. Based on the CDR3 plus reference TRBV9 and TRBJ2-1, the full variable domain is DSGVTQTPKHLITATGQRVTLRCSPRSGDLSVYWYQQSLDQGLQFLIQYYNGEERAKGNILERFSAQQFPDLHSELNLSSLELGDSALYFCASSPTGRGYYNEQFFGPGTRLTVL.

The chain uses TRBV12-3 or TRBV12-4 and TRBJ2-5; TRBD1 might be the D (5 bases). V shed 1 base and J shed 5 bases, with 8 bases lying between them. The CDR3 spans 13 residues. CDR3 loop: CASSLDPGETQYF. The CDR3, as DNA: TGTGCCAGCAGTTTAGACCCAGGGGAGACCCAGTACTTC.

The chain is built from TRBV2 and TRBJ2-2; D might be TRBD2 (5 bases). CDR1 is SNHLY, CDR2 FYNNEI, per germline. The CDR3 length is 15 residues. V dropped 7 bases and J dropped 2 bases, with 14 bases sitting between them. CDR3 nucleotides: TGTGCCAGCATCCCGCGGGCTAGCAACACCGGGGAGCTGTTTTTT. Amino acid sequence: CASIPRASNTGELFF.

The V call is TRBV5-5, the J call TRBJ1-5; the match to TRBD1 covers 7 bases. This CDR3 spans 16 amino acids. V shed 0 bases and J 1 base; nucleotides not matched to a gene: 4. Germline lookup yields CDR1 SGHKS and CDR2 YYEKEE (reference sequence). CDR3 bases: TGTGCCAGCAGCTTGGGACAGGGCGTCAGCAATCAGCCCCAGCATTTT. Translated, it gives CASSLGQGVSNQPQHF.

This chain joins TRBV6-1 and TRBJ2-5, with a tentative D call TRBD2 (6 bases). V was clipped by 2 bases and J by 5 bases, with 21 bases between them. Germline V lookup: CDR1 MNHNS, CDR2 SASEGT. The CDR3 sequence is 17 residues long. The CDR3 DNA sequence: TGTGCCAGCAGTGAACGGGGCCCGGGGGTGGCATTTGAGACCCAGTACTTC. As protein: CASSERGPGVAFETQYF.

This chain links TRBV7-2 with TRBJ1-6; TRBD1 is a possible D gene (6 bases). Trimming stripped 4 bases from V and 1 base from J, with 14 bases between. CDR3 length: 17 residues. Germline-derived CDR1 and CDR2 are SGHTA and FQGNSA. The CDR3: CASSSKGGVSYNSPLHF. CDR3 DNA: TGTGCCAGCAGCTCGAAGGGGGGGGTTTCCTATAATTCACCCCTCCACTTT.

This chain links TRBV18 with TRBJ2-2; 8 bases align to TRBD1. Per the germline V gene, CDR1 is KGHSH and CDR2 is LQKENI. J gave up 6 bases and V 2 bases, and 11 bases lay outside the gene matches. There are 17 residues in the CDR3. The CDR3 DNA sequence: TGTGCCAGCTCACCATCAGGGGGCGCGAGATCGTCCGGGGAGCTGTTTTTT. It specifies CASSPSGGARSSGELFF.

This rearrangement joins TRBV30 to TRBJ1-6; 7 nucleotides agree with TRBD1. J was trimmed by 9 bases and V by 1 base; bases with no gene match: 6. Germline V lookup: CDR1 GTSNPN, CDR2 SVGIG (reference sequence). The CDR3 runs 14 residues. The CDR3 loop reads CAWSGDSYGSPLHF. The CDR3 nucleotides are TGTGCCTGGAGTGGGGACAGTTACGGTTCACCCCTCCACTTT.

This rearrangement joins TRBV3-1 (or the pseudogene TRBV3-2) to TRBJ2-2, with TRBD2 as a possible D gene (5 bases). Germline CDR1 and CDR2: LGHDT and YNNKEL (reference sequence). This CDR3 comprises 14 residues. Trimming took off 4 bases at V and 6 bases at J, with 12 bases between the two ends. The CDR3 loop reads CASSPLTSPGELFF. CDR3 nucleotides: TGTGCCAGCAGCCCCCTTACTAGTCCCGGGGAGCTGTTTTTT.

The chain joins TRBV15 to TRBJ1-1, with 8 bases lining up with TRBD1. Germline CDR1 reads LNHNV; CDR2 reads YYDKDF (reference sequence). The CDR3 totals 14 residues. V shed 5 bases, J shed 5 bases, and the junction held 7 bases outside the gene matches. The CDR3 DNA sequence: TGTGCCACCAGCCACAGGGGGGGGAGAACTGAAGCTTTCTTT. Translating gives CATSHRGGRTEAFF.

CDR3 nucleotide sequence: TGCGCCAGCTCTGGCAACTCGGGGTCCTACGAGCAGTACTTC. Translated: CASSGNSGSYEQYF. This sequence joins TRBV4-1 and TRBJ2-7, with TRBD2 as a possible D gene (5 bases). Trimming shortened V by 8 bases and J by 1 base, and 15 bases separated the two germline ends. The CDR3 covers 14 residues. Looked up from germline, CDR1 is MGHRA and CDR2 is YSYEKL.

This chain connects TRBV7-6 to TRBJ1-2; TRBD1 aligns across 7 bases. J was trimmed by 4 bases and V by 5 bases; bases with no gene match: 10. Germline loops: CDR1 SGHVS, CDR2 FNYEAQ. The CDR3 has 15 residues. The chain's CDR3 is CASSLVTSGGYGYTF. As DNA, the CDR3 is TGTGCCAGCAGCCTGGTTACCTCAGGGGGCTATGGCTACACCTTC. Variable domain in full (rest from reference TRBV7-6 and TRBJ1-2): GAGVSQSPRYKVTKRGQDVALRCDPISGHVSLYWYRQALGQGPEFLTYFNYEAQQDKSGLPNDRFSAERPEGSISTLTIQRTEQRDSAMYRCASSLVTSGGYGYTFGSGTRLTVV.

This chain connects TRBV3-1 (or the pseudogene TRBV3-2) to TRBJ1-4, with D uncertain. CDR1 LGHDT and CDR2 YNNKEL come from the germline V gene (reference sequence). Trimming removed 1 base at V and 7 bases at J, with 4 bases between. The CDR3 is 12 residues long. CDR3 protein: CASSQGVEKLFF. The CDR3 region has the DNA TGTGCCAGCAGCCAAGGCGTTGAAAAACTGTTTTTT.

The chain recombines TRBV6-5 with TRBJ1-1, with 9 positions matching TRBD1. Germline loops: CDR1 MNHEY, CDR2 SVGAGI. This CDR3 is built from 15 residues. After removal of 6 bases from V and 3 bases from J, the junction contained 8 bases not matched to a gene. CDR3 DNA: TGTGCCAGCAGAAAGAACAGGGGGCGAGACACTGAAGCTTTCTTT. It is translated as CASRKNRGRDTEAFF.